The sample holds one count of the clone carrying this TCR beta chain. The antigen remains unidentified. TCRdb reprocessed the 5' RACE reads with MiXCR, giving one entry per CDR3 protein. The table lists a few hundred thousand distinct CDR3 sequences, 19% of them singletons, with around 21% in the top ten. This specimen comes from a study of T-cell memory formation after mild COVID-19. Per the germline V gene, CDR1 is MGHDK and CDR2 is SYGVNS. Trimming took off 4 bases at V and 9 bases at J, with 13 bases between the two ends. The CDR3 extends over 13 amino acids. Overall study findings and caveats: CD4+ clones that contracted lay mainly in CM and EM; CD8+ ones lay in EMRA.

Sequencing used PBMCs or a T cell subset sorted from them (not recorded which). The receptor's source is a man between 18 and 29 years old who had mild COVID-19 (a few samples of this study predate the infection). Cell type and time point are not known. This chain links TRBV25-1 with TRBJ2-1; tentatively, D is TRBD1 (6 bases). The CDR3 spells CASSARGWSEQFF. The DNA of the CDR3 is TGTGCCAGCAGTGCCAGGGGATGGAGTGAGCAGTTCTTC.